This entry lists 19 T cell receptor beta chains sequenced from one sample in a study of T-cell reconstitution after alpha-beta-depleted transplantation in children. The TCRbeta library was prepared with unique molecular identifiers. MiXCR was run by TCRdb on the PCR reads, yielding one entry per CDR3 protein. The sample has 600,000 to 700,000 distinct CDR3 sequences; roughly 15% are singletons. Sequenced material: PBMCs from the stem cell graft donor, taken from the stem cell graft. The receptors here all came from a human donor who donated a stem cell graft to a child with acute myeloid leukemia.

This clonotype has more than one count but fewer than ten. This CDR3 is CASSGGIGDEQFF. DNA of the CDR3: TGTGCCAGTAGCGGGGGAATCGGCGATGAGCAGTTCTTC. The rearrangement uses TRBV7-8 and TRBJ2-1; 9 nucleotides agree with TRBD2. The J segment lost 8 bases and the V segment lost 9 bases, leaving 8 bases of the junction unmatched. The CDR3 spans 13 residues. Per the germline V gene, CDR1 is SGHVS and CDR2 is FQNEAQ. Filled out from reference TRBV7-8 and TRBJ2-1, the complete variable domain reads GAGVSQSPRYKVAKRGQDVALRCDPISGHVSLFWYQQALGQGPEFLTYFQNEAQLDKSGLPSDRFFAERPEGSVSTLKIQRTQQEDSAVYLCASSGGIGDEQFFGPGTRLTVL.

A few counts support this clonotype. This chain joins TRBV10-1 and TRBJ2-1; no clear D. Germline CDR1 is WNHNN and CDR2 is SYGVQD (reference sequence). V was clipped by 3 bases and J by 0 bases, with 12 bases between them. The CDR3 spans 16 residues. As DNA, the CDR3 is TGCGCCAGCAGTGAATACCAGGTCCGCTCCTACAATGAGCAGTTCTTC. The encoded protein is CASSEYQVRSYNEQFF.

This clonotype has a count of ten or more. This chain joins TRBV20-1 and TRBJ2-2; D is unclear. This CDR3 comprises 13 residues. V dropped 6 bases and J dropped 5 bases, with 13 bases sitting between them. Germline CDR1 DFQATT, CDR2 SNEGSKA (reference sequence). Here the CDR3 DNA reads TGCAGTGCGACCGCGACAACAACCGGGGAGCTGTTTTTT. Its translation: CSATATTTGELFF.

The V and J genes are TRBV7-9 and TRBJ1-1; no clear D gene. CDR1 is SEHNR and CDR2 is FQNEAQ in the germline V gene (reference sequence). This CDR3 has 13 amino acids. V was shortened by 5 bases and J by 5 bases, with 12 bases between the two germline ends. CDR3 coding DNA: TGTGCCAGCAGCCGTCCCGGGTGGACTGAAGCTTTCTTT. This translates into CASSRPGWTEAFF.

V usage is TRBV5-5 and J usage is TRBJ2-3; perhaps TRBD2 as D (6 bases). The CDR3 has 16 residues. Trimming stripped 1 base from V and 0 bases from J, with 12 bases between. The germline V gene encodes CDR1 SGHKS and CDR2 YYEKEE (reference sequence). This chain's CDR3 is CASSLRAGTSTDTQYF. The DNA for the CDR3 is TGTGCCAGCAGCTTGAGGGCGGGGACTAGCACAGATACGCAGTATTTT.

V gene TRBV20-1 combines with J gene TRBJ2-7; TRBD2 matches at 8 bases. The length of the CDR3 is 13 residues. Germline V gives CDR1 DFQATT, CDR2 SNEGSKA (reference sequence). The J segment lost 2 bases and the V segment lost 3 bases, leaving 3 bases of the junction unmatched. CDR3 sequence: CSARAGGTYEQYF. CDR3 nucleotides: TGCAGTGCTAGGGCGGGGGGAACCTACGAGCAGTACTTC.

As concerns this clonotype: Relative to the germline gene, one junction end is altered; a read error may explain this. This chain connects TRBV5-6 to TRBJ1-1, with 7 bases aligning to TRBD1. The CDR3 sequence is 14 residues long. Germline V CDR1 and CDR2: SGHDT, YYEEEE. This chain's CDR3 is CASRLDRMNTEAFF. In DNA, the CDR3 is TGTGCCAGCAGGTTGGACAGGATGAACACTGAAGCTTTCTTT.

Many counts were recorded for this clonotype. The chain couples TRBV5-4 to TRBJ2-5; TRBD1 agrees at 9 bases. V was clipped by 4 bases and J by 1 base; unmatched bases: 5. Germline values: CDR1 SGHNT, CDR2 YYREEE (reference sequence). This CDR3 is built from 15 residues. The CDR3 DNA sequence: TGTGCCAGCAGCCGGACAGGGGAGGGCCAAGAGACCCAGTACTTC. The encoded protein is CASSRTGEGQETQYF.

This chain uses TRBV20-1 with TRBJ2-5; D possibly uses TRBD1 or TRBD2 (5 bases each). The CDR3 extends over 15 amino acids. Germline assignment: CDR1 DFQATT and CDR2 SNEGSKA (reference sequence). V lost 3 bases, J lost 1 base, and 15 bases lay in between. CDR3 coding DNA: TGCAGTGCTAGGCCGGGACGGGCAATCCAAGAGACCCAGTACTTC. Translated, it gives CSARPGRAIQETQYF.

This clonotype was seen just once. One junction end disagrees with the germline gene, perhaps due to a read error. The chain employs TRBV7-9 and TRBJ2-7; D gene uncertain. Germline lookup yields CDR1 SEHNR and CDR2 FQNEAQ (reference sequence). The CDR3 sequence is 12 residues long. This CDR3 is CASSPTLYEHYF. As DNA, the CDR3 is TGTGCCAGCAGCCCTACTTTGTACGAGCATTACTTC. The full variable domain, in which reference TRBV7-9 and TRBJ2-7 provide the parts outside the CDR3, is DTGVSQNPRHKITKRGQNVTFRCDPISEHNRLYWYRQTLGQGPEFLTYFQNEAQLEKSRLLSDRFSAERPKGSFSTLEIQRTEQGDSAMYLCASSPTLYEHYFGPGTRLTVT.

This clonotype was detected many times. V and J are TRBV12-3 or TRBV12-4 and TRBJ1-1, with a tentative D call TRBD1 (5 bases). The V gene lost 3 bases and the J gene lost 4 bases, with 12 bases spanning the gap. The CDR3 contains 14 residues. CDR3 protein: CASSFQGGSTEAFF. The CDR3, as DNA: TGTGCCAGCAGTTTTCAGGGCGGTAGCACTGAAGCTTTCTTT.

This clonotype has ten or more counts. The genes are TRBV13 and TRBJ1-2, with TRBD1 matching 7 bases. J was trimmed by 7 bases and V by 0 bases; bases with no gene match: 5. CDR1 PRHDT and CDR2 FYEKMQ come from the germline V gene (reference sequence). The CDR3 is 14 amino acids. The CDR3 DNA reads TGTGCCAGCAGCTTAGGGACAGGGCAAGGTGGCTACACCTTC. This sequence encodes CASSLGTGQGGYTF.

This clonotype was seen many times. V and J are TRBV20-1 and TRBJ1-2, with D possibly TRBD1 on 5 matching bases. The ends were cut back, 8 bases at V and 7 bases at J, with 14 bases in the middle. The CDR3 loop spans 11 amino acids. In germline, CDR1 is DFQATT, CDR2 SNEGSKA (reference sequence). CDR3 protein: CSPFGTSGYTF. The CDR3 nucleotides read TGCAGTCCTTTTGGGACCTCTGGCTACACCTTC.

This clonotype was observed at least ten times. The chain recombines TRBV29-1 with TRBJ1-5; TRBD1 matches 7 bases. The CDR3 is 14 amino acids. The germline CDR1 and CDR2 sequences are SQVTM and ANQGSEA. J was trimmed by 0 bases and V by 6 bases; bases with no gene match: 5. The CDR3 DNA reads as TGCAGCGTCGTCGGGACAGATAGCAATCAGCCCCAGCATTTT. Protein product: CSVVGTDSNQPQHF.

This chain links TRBV5-1 with TRBJ2-2, with D perhaps assigned TRBD1 or TRBD2 (6 bases each). CDR1 is SGHRS and CDR2 is YFSETQ in the germline V gene. The CDR3 extends over 16 amino acids. Trimming pared 5 bases from V and 4 bases from J, leaving 18 bases between. The CDR3 region has the DNA TGCGCCAGCAGGAATCGAGGGGGGAGAGGCACCGGGGAGCTGTTTTTT. It yields the protein CASRNRGGRGTGELFF.

Ten or more counts support this clonotype. V and J are TRBV9 and TRBJ2-7, with 7 nucleotides matching TRBD2. Germline CDR1 and CDR2: SGDLS and YYNGEE. The CDR3 is 15 residues long. The V and J ends lost 5 bases and 2 bases, in that order; junction bases with no gene match: 10. The DNA for the CDR3 is TGTGCCAGCAGTCCGAACGGCGGGACTACCTACGAGCAGTACTTC. This codes for CASSPNGGTTYEQYF.

This clonotype was recorded at least ten times. The chain couples TRBV5-5 to TRBJ2-3; D is undetermined. The CDR3 spans 16 residues. Germline V CDR1 and CDR2: SGHKS, YYEKEE (reference sequence). Trimming pared 0 bases from V and 4 bases from J, leaving 15 bases between. The CDR3: CASSLEVRVSADTQYF. The CDR3 DNA reads TGTGCCAGCAGCTTGGAAGTACGAGTTTCGGCAGATACGCAGTATTTT.

The V call is TRBV6-5, the J call TRBJ2-5; D is unclear. CDR3 length: 13 amino acids. Trimming left V 2 bases short and J 0 bases short, with 4 bases between. In germline, CDR1 is MNHEY, CDR2 SVGAGI. CDR3 nucleotide sequence: TGTGCCAGCAGTTACGGCCACCAAGAGACCCAGTACTTC. Residues: CASSYGHQETQYF.

The chain uses TRBV18 and TRBJ1-1, with D unresolved. CDR1 and CDR2 from the germline V gene are KGHSH and LQKENI. The CDR3 is 13 residues long. Deletions cut 6 bases from V and 1 base from J, with 9 bases between. The CDR3 region has the DNA TGTGCCAGCTCGACCCGCCAGAACACTGAAGCTTTCTTT. Its translation: CASSTRQNTEAFF.